This TCR beta chain was retrieved from a study of blood T cell repertoires in COVID-19. This clone was picked up one time. Original methodology: Reference gene primer amplification yielded estimated nucleated cell counts. Assay used: immunoSEQ multiplex PCR; TCRdb lists only in-frame clones, some missing. V, J and clone size were drawn from that table, and D and trimming were deduced from the DNA. The sample yields more than 250,000 clones, nearly 90% seen once. J gave up 2 bases and V 5 bases, and 10 bases lay outside the gene matches. The CDR3 is 18 residues long. Germline values: CDR1 SGHRS, CDR2 YFSETQ.

Material for sequencing was PBMCs or T cells enriched from blood (not recorded which). The chain uses TRBV5-1 and TRBJ2-1; 13 nucleotides line up with TRBD2. The receptor comes from a young woman with acute COVID-19. CDR3 in amino acids: CASRGGGTSGTTYNEQFF. The CDR3 nucleotides are TGCGCCAGCAGGGGAGGGGGGACTAGCGGGACGACCTACAATGAGCAGTTCTTC.